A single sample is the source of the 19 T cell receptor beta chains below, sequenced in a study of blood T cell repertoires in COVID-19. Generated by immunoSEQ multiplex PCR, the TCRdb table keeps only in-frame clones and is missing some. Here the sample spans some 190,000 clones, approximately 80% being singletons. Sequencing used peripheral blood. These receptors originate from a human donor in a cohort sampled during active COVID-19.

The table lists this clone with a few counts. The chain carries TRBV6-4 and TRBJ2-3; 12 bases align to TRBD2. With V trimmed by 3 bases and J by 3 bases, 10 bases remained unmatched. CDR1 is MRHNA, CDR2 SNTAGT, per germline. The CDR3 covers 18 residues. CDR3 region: CASSDIAGLAGTTDTQYF. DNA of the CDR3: TGTGCCAGCAGTGATATCGCCGGACTAGCGGGAACAACAGATACGCAGTATTTT.

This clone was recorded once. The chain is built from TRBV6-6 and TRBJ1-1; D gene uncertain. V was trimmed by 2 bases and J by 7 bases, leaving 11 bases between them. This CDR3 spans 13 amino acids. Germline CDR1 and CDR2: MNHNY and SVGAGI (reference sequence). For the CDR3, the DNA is TGTGCCAGCAGTTACGCGCCGCCTAGTGAAGCTTTCTTT. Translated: CASSYAPPSEAFF.

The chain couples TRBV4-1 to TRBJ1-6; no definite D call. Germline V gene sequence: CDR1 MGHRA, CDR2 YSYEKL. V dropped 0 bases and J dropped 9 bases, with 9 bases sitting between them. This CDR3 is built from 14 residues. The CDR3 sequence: CASSQDEGGSPLHF. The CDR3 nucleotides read TGCGCCAGCAGCCAAGACGAGGGCGGTTCACCCCTCCACTTT.

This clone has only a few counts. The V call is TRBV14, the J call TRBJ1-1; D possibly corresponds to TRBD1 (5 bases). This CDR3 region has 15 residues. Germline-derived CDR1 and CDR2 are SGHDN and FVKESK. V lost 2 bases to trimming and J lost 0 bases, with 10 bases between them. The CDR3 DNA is TGTGCCAGCAGCCAATTAGGACACTTGAACACTGAAGCTTTCTTT. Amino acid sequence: CASSQLGHLNTEAFF.

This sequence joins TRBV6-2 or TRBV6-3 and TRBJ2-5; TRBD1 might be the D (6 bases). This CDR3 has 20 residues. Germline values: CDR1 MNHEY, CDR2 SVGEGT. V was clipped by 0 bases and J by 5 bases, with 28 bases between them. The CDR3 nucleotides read TGTGCCAGCAGTTACTCGAGGGGGAGCTCAAAAATTAACTGGAAGGAGACCCAGTACTTC. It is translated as CASSYSRGSSKINWKETQYF.

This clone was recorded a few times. CDR3 sequence (DNA): TGTGCCAGCAGATATAGCGGGAGTACCGGGGAGCTGTTTTTT. This encodes CASRYSGSTGELFF. The V call is TRBV27, the J call TRBJ2-2; 9 bases are a match to TRBD2. The length of the CDR3 is 14 residues. Unmatched junction bases numbered 4, after V lost 6 bases and J lost 5 bases. The germline V gene encodes CDR1 MNHEY and CDR2 SMNVEV (reference sequence).

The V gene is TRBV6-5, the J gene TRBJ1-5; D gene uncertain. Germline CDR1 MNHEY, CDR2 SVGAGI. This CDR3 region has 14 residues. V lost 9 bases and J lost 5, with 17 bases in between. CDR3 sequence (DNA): TGTGCCAGTACGGAGCGAGCTCTCTATCAGCCCCAGCATTTT. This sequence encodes CASTERALYQPQHF.

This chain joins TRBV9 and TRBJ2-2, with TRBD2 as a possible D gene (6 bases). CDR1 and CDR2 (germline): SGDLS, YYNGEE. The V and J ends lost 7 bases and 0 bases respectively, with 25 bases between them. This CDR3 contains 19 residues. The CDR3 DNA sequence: TGTGCCAGCGGGGGGTCGCCAAGCGGTACGGGATCGAACACCGGGGAGCTGTTTTTT. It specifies CASGGSPSGTGSNTGELFF.

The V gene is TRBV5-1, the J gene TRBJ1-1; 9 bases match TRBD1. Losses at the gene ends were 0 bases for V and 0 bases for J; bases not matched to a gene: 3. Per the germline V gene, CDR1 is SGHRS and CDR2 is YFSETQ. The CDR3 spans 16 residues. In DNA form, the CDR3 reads TGCGCCAGCAGCTTGGGTTACAGGGGGCTGAACACTGAAGCTTTCTTT. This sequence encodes CASSLGYRGLNTEAFF.

The CDR3 spells CASSFLAGGTDTQYF. The CDR3 DNA reads TGTGCCAGCAGTTTTCTAGCGGGGGGCACAGATACGCAGTATTTT. The V gene is TRBV6-4, the J gene TRBJ2-3; 10 bases are a match to TRBD2. This CDR3 contains 15 residues. The V gene's germline CDR1 is MRHNA and CDR2 SNTAGT. The V gene end was trimmed by 5 bases and the J gene end by 1 base; junction bases not matched to a gene: 3.

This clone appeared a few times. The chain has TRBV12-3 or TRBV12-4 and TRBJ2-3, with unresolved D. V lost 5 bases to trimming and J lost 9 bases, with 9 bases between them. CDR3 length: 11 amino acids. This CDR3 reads CASSRGATQYF. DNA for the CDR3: TGTGCCAGCAGTCGCGGAGCAACGCAGTATTTT.

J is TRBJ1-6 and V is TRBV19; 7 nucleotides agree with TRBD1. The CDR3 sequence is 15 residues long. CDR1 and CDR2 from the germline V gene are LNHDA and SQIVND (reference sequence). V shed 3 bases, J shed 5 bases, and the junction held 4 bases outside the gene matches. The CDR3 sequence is CASSIRDRDNSPLHF. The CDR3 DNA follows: TGTGCCAGTAGTATCCGAGACAGGGATAATTCACCCCTCCACTTT. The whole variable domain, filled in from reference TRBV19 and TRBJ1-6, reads DGGITQSPKYLFRKEGQNVTLSCEQNLNHDAMYWYRQDPGQGLRLIYYSQIVNDFQKGDIAEGYSVSREKKESFPLTVTSAQKNPTAFYLCASSIRDRDNSPLHFGNGTRLTVT.

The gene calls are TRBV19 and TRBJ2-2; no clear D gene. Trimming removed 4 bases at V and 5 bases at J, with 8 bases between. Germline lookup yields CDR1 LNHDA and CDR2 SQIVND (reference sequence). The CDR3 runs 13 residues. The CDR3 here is CASSNFKTGELFF. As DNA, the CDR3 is TGTGCCAGTAGTAATTTCAAAACCGGGGAGCTGTTTTTT.

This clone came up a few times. The CDR3 loop is CASSTQGAGNQPQHF. CDR3 bases: TGTGCCAGCAGTACACAGGGTGCCGGCAATCAGCCCCAGCATTTT. V and J are TRBV6-2 or TRBV6-3 and TRBJ1-5; D perhaps matches TRBD1 (6 bases). The length of the CDR3 is 15 residues. CDR1 and CDR2 (germline): MNHEY, SVGEGT. Trimming stripped 5 bases from V and 2 bases from J, with 13 bases between.

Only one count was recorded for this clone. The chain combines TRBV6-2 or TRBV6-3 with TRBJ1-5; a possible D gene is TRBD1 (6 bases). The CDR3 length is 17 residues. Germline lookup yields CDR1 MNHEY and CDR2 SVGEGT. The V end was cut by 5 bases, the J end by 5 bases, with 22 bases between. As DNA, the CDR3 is TGTGCCAGCAGTACCGGGACAATCGTGGTAAGCGATCAGCCCCAGCATTTT. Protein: CASSTGTIVVSDQPQHF.

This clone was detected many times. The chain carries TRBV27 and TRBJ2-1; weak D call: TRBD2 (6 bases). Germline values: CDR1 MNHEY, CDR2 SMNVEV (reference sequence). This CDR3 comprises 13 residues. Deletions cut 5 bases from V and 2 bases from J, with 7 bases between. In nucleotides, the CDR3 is TGTGCCAGCAGTATAGCGGCCTACAATGAGCAGTTCTTC. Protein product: CASSIAAYNEQFF.

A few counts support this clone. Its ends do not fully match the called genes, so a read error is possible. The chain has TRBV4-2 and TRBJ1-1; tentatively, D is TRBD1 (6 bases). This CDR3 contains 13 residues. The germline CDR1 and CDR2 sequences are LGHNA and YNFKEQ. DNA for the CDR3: TGTGCCAGCAGCCAAGATTTGAGTGAGGGGGAGAGCTTT. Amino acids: CASSQDLSEGESF.

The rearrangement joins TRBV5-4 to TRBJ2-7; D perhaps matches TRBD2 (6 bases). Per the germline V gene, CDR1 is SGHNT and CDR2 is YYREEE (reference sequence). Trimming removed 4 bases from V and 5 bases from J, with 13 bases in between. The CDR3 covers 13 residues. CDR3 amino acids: CASSKVSSDEQYF. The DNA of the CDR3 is TGTGCCAGCAGCAAGGTGTCTAGCGACGAGCAGTACTTC.

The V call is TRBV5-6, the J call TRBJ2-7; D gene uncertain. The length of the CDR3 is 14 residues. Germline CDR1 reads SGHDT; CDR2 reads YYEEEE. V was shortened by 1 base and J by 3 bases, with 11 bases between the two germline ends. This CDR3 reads CASSLTGYDYEQYF. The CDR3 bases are TGTGCCAGCAGCTTGACCGGGTATGACTACGAGCAGTACTTC.